Below are 29 T cell receptor beta chains sequenced from a single sample in a study of T-cell memory formation after mild COVID-19. TCRdb reprocessed the 5' RACE reads via MiXCR and lists one record per CDR3 protein. The sample includes a few hundred thousand distinct CDR3 sequences, approximately 16% of them seen just once. Sequencing used PBMCs or a T cell subset sorted from them (not recorded which). These receptors were obtained from a man aged 18 to 29 who had mild COVID-19 (a few samples of this study predate the infection). Cell type and time point are not known.

This clonotype was seen only a few times. The chain carries TRBV6-5 and TRBJ2-2; D call uncertain. Trimming took off 2 bases at V and 0 bases at J, with 13 bases between the two ends. Per the germline V gene, CDR1 is MNHEY and CDR2 is SVGAGI. The CDR3 spans 17 residues. DNA of the CDR3: TGTGCCAGCAGTTACATCGCCAGCGACCCGAACACCGGGGAGCTGTTTTTT. It yields the protein CASSYIASDPNTGELFF.

This clonotype came up a few times. The V gene is TRBV5-1, the J gene TRBJ1-1; 8 positions agree with TRBD1. The CDR3 runs 14 residues. The V gene's germline CDR1 is SGHRS and CDR2 YFSETQ. J lost 0 bases, V lost 4 bases, and 2 bases had no gene match. The CDR3 spells CASSVTGVNTEAFF. The DNA of the CDR3 is TGCGCCAGCAGCGTGACAGGGGTGAACACTGAAGCTTTCTTT.

This clonotype was detected many times. V and J are TRBV7-2 and TRBJ2-7; 7 positions agree with TRBD1. J lost 7 bases, V lost 0 bases, and 12 bases had no gene match. Germline V gives CDR1 SGHTA, CDR2 FQGNSA. The CDR3 is 16 residues long. CDR3 sequence: CASSLALAGGVREQYF. DNA of the CDR3: TGTGCCAGCAGCTTAGCGTTGGCAGGGGGTGTGAGGGAGCAGTACTTC.

V and J are TRBV12-3 or TRBV12-4 and TRBJ2-7; D is unresolved. The V and J ends lost 5 bases and 1 base respectively, with 18 bases between them. The CDR3 spans 16 residues. This CDR3 is CASSPSAMVSSYEQYF. The CDR3 DNA sequence: TGTGCCAGCAGTCCCTCTGCGATGGTCTCTTCCTACGAGCAGTACTTC.

The chain couples TRBV5-4 to TRBJ1-4; possible D gene TRBD1, 6 bases. Germline assignment: CDR1 SGHNT and CDR2 YYREEE (reference sequence). V was cut by 7 bases and J by 3 bases, with 19 bases left in between. The CDR3 runs to 16 residues. The CDR3 reads CASGPNTGGSNEKLFF. In DNA form, the CDR3 reads TGTGCCAGCGGGCCCAACACGGGGGGCTCTAATGAAAAACTGTTTTTT.

This chain links TRBV11-3 with TRBJ2-3; D tentatively fits TRBD1 or TRBD2 (5 bases each). Germline V lookup: CDR1 SGHNT, CDR2 YENEEA. The ends were cut back, 5 bases at V and 9 bases at J, with 33 bases in the middle. The CDR3 has 19 amino acids. CDR3 protein: CASSTRSSAGSMPLSTQYF. The CDR3 nucleotides read TGTGCCAGCAGCACACGTTCCAGCGCAGGGAGTATGCCGTTGAGCACGCAGTATTTT.

This chain joins TRBV6-5 and TRBJ2-2; TRBD1 might be the D (5 bases). The length of the CDR3 is 13 residues. The V and J ends lost 5 bases and 5 bases respectively, with 9 bases between them. Looked up from germline, CDR1 is MNHEY and CDR2 is SVGAGI. CDR3 nucleotides: TGTGCCAGCAGTCCCAGGACAACCGGGGAGCTGTTTTTT. As protein: CASSPRTTGELFF.

This chain connects TRBV5-6 to TRBJ1-5; D gene unclear. The V end lost 0 bases, the J end lost 6 bases, and 4 bases lay between the germline ends. The germline CDR1 and CDR2 sequences are SGHDT and YYEEEE. The CDR3 contains 12 residues. DNA of the CDR3: TGTGCCAGCAGCTTGGGACCTCAGCCCCAGCATTTT. Translating it yields CASSLGPQPQHF.

This clonotype was counted a few times. V and J are TRBV7-8 and TRBJ1-5; no firm D call. Trimming pared 5 bases from V and 4 bases from J, leaving 9 bases between. This CDR3 region has 13 residues. Germline V gives CDR1 SGHVS, CDR2 FQNEAQ. The DNA of the CDR3 is TGTGCCAGCAGCGCCCTTCTTAATCAGCCCCAGCATTTT. Residues: CASSALLNQPQHF.

This clonotype has just a few counts. The chain joins TRBV7-2 to TRBJ2-1, with 12 bases matching TRBD2. Germline V CDR1 and CDR2: SGHTA, FQGNSA. The CDR3 extends over 14 amino acids. The junction had 12 bases not matched to a gene; V was cut back by 5 bases and J by 16 bases. CDR3: CASSHTSLAGGGFF. CDR3 bases: TGTGCCAGCAGCCACACCTCGCTAGCGGGGGGGGGCTTCTTC. The full variable domain, rest sourced from reference TRBV7-2 and TRBJ2-1, is GAGVSQSPSNKVTEKGKDVELRCDPISGHTALYWYRQSLGQGLEFLIYFQGNSAPDKSGLPSDRFSAERTGGSVSTLTIQRTQQEDSAVYLCASSHTSLAGGGFFGPGTRLTVL.

In its sample, this clonotype was seen a few times. The V call is TRBV5-6, the J call TRBJ2-7, with D perhaps TRBD1 (5 bases). Trimming removed 4 bases from V and 0 bases from J, with 14 bases in between. CDR3 length: 15 residues. Germline assignment: CDR1 SGHDT and CDR2 YYEEEE. The CDR3 loop reads CASSLDSEYSYEQYV. In nucleotides, the CDR3 is TGTGCCAGCAGCCTCGACAGCGAATACTCCTACGAGCAGTACGTC.

There are a few counts of this clonotype. This chain links TRBV6-2 or TRBV6-3 with TRBJ2-7; D not certain. V dropped 0 bases and J dropped 3 bases, with 15 bases sitting between them. Germline loops: CDR1 MNHEY, CDR2 SVGEGT. This CDR3 contains 16 residues. CDR3 region: CASSYSTRTGNYEQYF. CDR3 nucleotide sequence: TGTGCCAGCAGTTACTCGACCCGGACGGGCAACTACGAGCAGTACTTC.

The genes are TRBV6-5 and TRBJ1-2; D call uncertain. CDR1 MNHEY and CDR2 SVGAGI come from the germline V gene. V was shortened by 8 bases and J by 7 bases, with 11 bases between the two germline ends. CDR3 length: 11 amino acids. CDR3 DNA: TGTGCCAGCCGTCGGCAATTTGGCTACACCTTC. It codes for CASRRQFGYTF.

The rearrangement links TRBV12-3 or TRBV12-4 to TRBJ1-1, with TRBD1 matching over 7 bases. The trim removed 8 bases at V and 1 base at J, leaving 7 bases unmatched. CDR3 length: 14 amino acids. The CDR3 region is CASSRQGGNTEAFF. In nucleotides, the CDR3 is TGTGCCAGCTCCAGACAGGGCGGGAACACTGAAGCTTTCTTT.

The rearrangement links TRBV4-2 to TRBJ2-5, with D perhaps being TRBD1 or TRBD2 (5 bases each). V lost 0 bases and J lost 6, with 23 bases in between. This CDR3 is built from 18 residues. The germline gives CDR1 LGHNA, CDR2 YNFKEQ. CDR3 coding DNA: TGTGCCAGCAGCCAAGAAGAAGTCGGGGCCGGGACGAGGAAGACCCAGTACTTC. It specifies CASSQEEVGAGTRKTQYF.

This clonotype was detected a few times. The rearrangement links TRBV24-1 to TRBJ1-1; D unclear. CDR1 is KGHDR and CDR2 is SFDVKD in the germline V gene. Trimming left V 0 bases short and J 1 base short, with 8 bases between. The CDR3 is made up of 15 amino acids. CDR3: CATSDLDPWNTEAFF. The CDR3 nucleotides read TGTGCCACCAGTGATTTGGACCCTTGGAACACTGAAGCTTTCTTT.

J is TRBJ2-2 and V is TRBV4-1; either TRBD1 or TRBD2 may fit D (6 bases each). The CDR3 covers 17 residues. Germline lookup yields CDR1 MGHRA and CDR2 YSYEKL. Trimming pared 1 base from V and 3 bases from J, leaving 15 bases between. The CDR3 loop is CASSQGAGGPHTGELFF. CDR3 nucleotides: TGCGCCAGCAGCCAAGGGGCTGGGGGGCCCCACACCGGGGAGCTGTTTTTT.

The chain recombines TRBV18 with TRBJ2-3, with D unclear. The CDR3 spans 13 residues. Germline V CDR1 and CDR2: KGHSH, LQKENI. Trimming pared 2 bases from V and 4 bases from J, leaving 7 bases between. CDR3 sequence: CASSPTAADTQYF. CDR3 DNA sequence: TGTGCCAGCTCACCAACCGCGGCAGATACGCAGTATTTT.

The CDR3 reads CASSDPGQRTNTEAFF. As DNA, the CDR3 is TGCGCCAGCAGTGACCCGGGACAGAGGACGAACACTGAAGCTTTCTTT. V and J are TRBV10-2 and TRBJ1-1, with 7 positions matching TRBD1. The germline V gene has CDR1 WSHSY and CDR2 SAAADI. J was trimmed by 1 base and V by 3 bases; bases with no gene match: 8. The CDR3 has 16 residues.

In its sample, this clonotype was seen a few times. The chain combines TRBV5-1 with TRBJ1-6; D not certain. Germline V CDR1 and CDR2: SGHRS, YFSETQ. The CDR3 contains 16 residues. The ends were cut back, 0 bases at V and 7 bases at J, with 14 bases in the middle. This chain's CDR3 is CASSLGWGESNSPLHF. The CDR3, as DNA: TGCGCCAGCAGCTTGGGTTGGGGTGAATCAAATTCACCCCTCCACTTT.

The chain carries TRBV12-3 or TRBV12-4 and TRBJ2-3; D is uncertain. V shed 0 bases and J shed 0 bases, with 7 bases lying between them. CDR3 length: 15 amino acids. CDR3 sequence (DNA): TGTGCCAGCAGTTTAGCAGACGCTAGCACAGATACGCAGTATTTT. Its protein is CASSLADASTDTQYF.

This clonotype was counted between two and nine times. The chain carries TRBV5-6 and TRBJ2-7; D might be TRBD2 (5 bases). The CDR3 runs to 13 residues. V was clipped by 5 bases and J by 2 bases, with 11 bases between them. The germline gives CDR1 SGHDT, CDR2 YYEEEE. CDR3 protein: CASSSVEAYEQYF. DNA of the CDR3: TGTGCCAGCAGTTCCGTGGAGGCCTACGAGCAGTACTTC. The full variable domain, its missing parts supplied by reference TRBV5-6 and TRBJ2-7, is DAGVTQSPTHLIKTRGQQVTLRCSPKSGHDTVSWYQQALGQGPQFIFQYYEEEERQRGNFPDRFSGHQFPNYSSELNVNALLLGDSALYLCASSSVEAYEQYFGPGTRLTVT.

This clonotype was seen more than once but under ten times. This sequence joins TRBV6-2 or TRBV6-3 and TRBJ2-3, with unresolved D. This CDR3 is built from 13 residues. V was pared by 7 bases and J by 4 bases, with 12 bases between. CDR1 and CDR2 from the germline V gene are MNHEY and SVGEGT. CDR3 nucleotide sequence: TGTGCCAGCAAGGTCACGGGTGCAGATACGCAGTATTTT. Amino acids: CASKVTGADTQYF.

This chain links TRBV28 with TRBJ2-2, with 9 bases that match TRBD2. Germline CDR1 reads MDHEN; CDR2 reads SYDVKM. CDR3 length equals 17 residues. The trim removed 6 bases at V and 1 base at J, leaving 9 bases unmatched. DNA of the CDR3: TGTGCCAGCAGCCCCCTTTTAGCGGGGGTGAACACCGGGGAGCTGTTTTTT. Its translation is CASSPLLAGVNTGELFF.

This clonotype was detected only once. The chain joins TRBV5-1 to TRBJ1-6; 9 bases are a match to TRBD1. The CDR3 covers 16 residues. Per germline, CDR1 SGHRS and CDR2 YFSETQ. After removal of 4 bases from V and 8 bases from J, the junction contained 10 bases not matched to a gene. Here the CDR3 reads CASSPRDRAEYSPLHF. The CDR3 DNA sequence: TGCGCCAGCAGCCCCCGGGACAGGGCGGAATATTCACCCCTCCACTTT.

The chain couples TRBV6-5 to TRBJ1-2; the D is unclear. The CDR3 totals 15 residues. The V gene lost 0 bases and the J gene lost 7 bases, with 15 bases spanning the gap. CDR1 is MNHEY, CDR2 SVGAGI, per germline. CDR3 sequence (DNA): TGTGCCAGCAGTTACTCTCCCCTCCAGCGGTCTGGCTACACCTTC. It yields the protein CASSYSPLQRSGYTF.

This clonotype has more than one count but fewer than ten. This chain links TRBV7-2 with TRBJ1-3; tentative D call: TRBD1 (5 bases). The CDR3 spans 13 residues. Germline-derived CDR1 and CDR2 are SGHTA and FQGNSA. V gave up 10 bases and J gave up 1 base, with 11 bases separating them. The CDR3 here is CATQGLSGNTIYF. The CDR3 region has the DNA TGTGCCACCCAGGGACTGTCTGGAAACACCATATATTTT. Using reference TRBV7-2 and TRBJ1-3 for the parts outside the CDR3, the full variable domain is GAGVSQSPSNKVTEKGKDVELRCDPISGHTALYWYRQSLGQGLEFLIYFQGNSAPDKSGLPSDRFSAERTGGSVSTLTIQRTQQEDSAVYLCATQGLSGNTIYFGEGSWLTVV.

J is TRBJ2-3 and V is TRBV6-2 or TRBV6-3, with 7 bases fitting TRBD1. The CDR3 spans 13 residues. Germline V CDR1 and CDR2: MNHEY, SVGEGT. V was clipped by 8 bases and J by 3 bases; unmatched bases: 5. CDR3 sequence reads: CASAAGGTDTQYF. As DNA, the CDR3 is TGTGCCAGCGCGGCAGGGGGAACAGATACGCAGTATTTT.

The CDR3 loop reads CASSKVPSPGYTF. CDR3 DNA sequence: TGTGCCAGCAGTAAGGTTCCTTCCCCTGGCTACACCTTC. V is TRBV6-5 and J is TRBJ1-2; D is unclear. This CDR3 spans 13 amino acids. The V and J ends lost 5 bases and 7 bases respectively, with 14 bases between them. Germline CDR1 and CDR2: MNHEY and SVGAGI.